This T cell receptor (beta chain) was obtained from a study of T cell repertoires in cytomegalovirus infection. Study information: Indicated by public TCR beta signatures were CMV infection and matching HLA type. Study findings and constraints: The cumulative frequency of public TCR beta families distinguished individuals who carried CMV together with the relevant HLA.

The CDR3 loop spans 14 amino acids. The germline gives CDR1 SEHNR, CDR2 FQNEAQ (reference sequence). Trimming at V came to 7 bases and at J to 5 bases, leaving 9 bases not matched to a gene. This clonotype has just a few counts. Its target is unknown. Each CDR3 protein is one row after TCRdb ran MiXCR on the reads. The table includes 830,000 or so distinct CDR3 sequences, over 25% detected once. The material was cultured CD8+ T cells from PBMCs, obtained from culture after CMV antigen stimulation. The V and J genes are TRBV7-9 and TRBJ2-3; TRBD2 matches 7 bases. The TCR sequence derives from a human donor in good health (CMV status not recorded). Some clones in this sample may be carry-over from other donors' samples. CDR3: CASTRVTGGDTQYF. CDR3 coding DNA: TGTGCCAGCACTCGGGTTACGGGGGGAGATACGCAGTATTTT.